The subject of this entry is one T cell receptor (beta chain). This clonotype is assessed as large (0.1 to 1%). What antigen it recognizes has not been identified. Within one base of it there is no much larger clone, and no base qualities were kept. Enrollment excluded patients who had received neoadjuvant chemotherapy or who had no clinical information. The TCR-sequenced cases shown were male, and subtotal esophagectomy with 2- or 3-field lymphadenectomy was performed in the TCR-sequenced cases shown. No T-cell sorting was done; instead, RNA was pulled from bulk tumor tissue sections using a Qiagen AllPrep kit. Small sections of surgically resected tumor tissue were stored in RNAlater reagent at -80°C until RNA extraction. The sample originates from a study of esophageal squamous cell carcinoma tumors (TCRdb year 2021). For the wider study: Using principal component analysis combined with K-means clustering of immunohistochemical values for T-cell and checkpoint markers, the researchers divided patients into immuno relation high and low groups. The wider cohort comprised just under 55 surgically treated esophageal squamous cell carcinoma patients in Japan, with 21 high and 32 low immuno relation cases. The study aimed to assess TCR repertoire diversity and shared TCR repertoires of T cells within the tumor environment of esophageal squamous cell carcinoma. TCR sequencing was performed on roughly 10 patients, consisting of five randomly selected high immuno relation cases and five background-matched low immuno relation cases. Across the 10 to 11 cases, 1,671,742 TCRalpha and around 1.3 million TCRbeta total reads were obtained, of which approximately 31,000 and 34,000 were unique.

Library prep was done by 5' RACE. The PCR step used KAPA HiFi along with constant-region primers for TCRalpha or TCRbeta and a P20EA primer, and a nested second PCR with CA2 or CB2 followed. TCR genes were amplified by unbiased adaptor ligation RT-PCR, with reverse transcription by Superscript III and a polyT18-containing BSL-18E primer. After second-strand synthesis and blunting, the P10EA/P20EA adaptor was ligated to the cDNA 5' end, followed by NotI digestion. For both the first and second PCRs, around 18 cycles of 98 degrees C for 20 s, 65 degrees C for 30 s and 72 degrees C for 1 min were run. Amplicons were indexed with the Nextera XT Index kit v2 Set A, pooled equimolarly and quantified on a Qubit 2.0 Fluorometer. Sequencing used the Illumina MiSeq platform with 2x300 bp paired-end reads. The paper's processing steps were these. Reads were assigned to V and J genes by highest identity to IMGT reference sequences using Repertoire Genesis software ver.1.0. The CDR3 region was defined as running from Cys104 to Phe118 plus Gly119 and was then translated, while a unique sequence read was defined by a distinct combination of V, J and CDR3 amino acids. Shared V|J combinations were selected as significant in both a Fisher's exact test in edgeR and a Mann Whitney U test. Repertoire dissimilarity index was computed with the R rdi package after removing singletons and bootstrapping 500 repertoire combinations. TCRdb reran the public reads through fastp at Q25 and MiXCR, keeping productive beta chains. Each record represents a unique CDR3 protein, reported with the most common genes and DNA among its rows. The V and J calls and clone size are TCRdb's, not the authors'. The table for this sample lists approximately 200 distinct CDR3 sequences; over 12% of them were counted only once. Around 45% of the sample is in the top ten clones.

The CDR3 covers 12 residues, taking in both the cysteine and the phenylalanine. Solely the CDR3 DNA is kept, with 36 bases framed from the first base. Looking up the germline V gene yields CDR1 SGHRS and CDR2 YFSETQ. V is shortened by 6 bases, J by 7 bases, and the region joining them spans 10 bases. Overall study outcomes, separate from this receptor: Only a few cases were included in the TCR repertoire analysis, and no investigation at the CDR3 clonotype level was carried out. About 28 TRAV|TRAJ and around 24 TRBV|TRBJ combinations appeared shared among high immuno relation cases, including TRAV13-1|TRAJ22 and TRBV7-9|TRBJ2-7. The high and low immuno relation groups did not differ in total TCR repertoire counts, but the high immuno relation group had more significant repertoire counts. Given the large variation in the TCRalphabeta repertoire, shared V|J recombination candidates may have been selected by chance. Of the roughly 10 cases, three showed one dominant TCRalpha VJ recombination along with apparently reduced TCRalpha diversity. Because TCRalpha and TCRbeta chains were sequenced separately, chain pairing and the antigens recognized remained unknown.

The rearranged segments are TRBV5-1 and TRBJ1-4, with the D gene too uncertain to name. The sequenced sample was tumor tissue. The sequence derives from a man aged 45 to 79 with esophageal squamous cell carcinoma. The CDR3 region reads CASKDTSEKLFF. The DNA sequence follows: TGCGCCAGCAAGGATACGAGTGAAAAACTGTTTTTT.